The present T cell receptor beta chain was sequenced within a study of shared clonotypes between healthy human individuals. Findings of the study overall: Generation probability values for non-shared clonotypes were lower than those for clonotypes shared by all four donors.

A remark on this clone: The antigen is unknown.

The germline V gene has CDR1 SGHVS and CDR2 FQNEAQ. This CDR3 is 14 amino acids long. V lost 1 base, J lost 7 bases, and 14 bases lay in between. Terminally differentiated effector memory CD45RA+ cells were excluded by CCR7 positive selection of CD45RO-negative cells. The method was immunoSEQ multiplex PCR; TCRdb's version includes in-frame clones alone and lacks a portion of them. The profile shows around 2.1 million clones, under 95% of them singletons. The sample was naive CD8+ T cells from PBMCs. This sequence originates from a man between 18 and 35 years old in good health. Some clones in this sample may be carry-over from other donors' samples. The chain couples TRBV7-8 to TRBJ2-7, with D possibly being TRBD2 (5 bases). The CDR3 DNA reads TGTGCCAGCAGCTTAGGCCCGCGGGCTCGGGAGCAGTACTTC. This codes for CASSLGPRAREQYF.